This T cell receptor (beta chain) was identified during a study of blood T cell repertoires in COVID-19. The table lists this clone with a count of one. Assay used: immunoSEQ multiplex PCR; TCRdb lists only in-frame clones, some missing. The sample has about 500,000 clones, around 90% seen once. The TCR originated in a woman aged 18-29 years who had recovered from COVID-19. Sample: PBMCs or T cells enriched from blood (not recorded which).

CDR3: CASSSPPGQGTTEAFF. Written as DNA, the CDR3 is TGTGCCAGCAGCTCCCCCCCGGGACAGGGAACGACTGAAGCTTTCTTT. The chain links TRBV5-4 to TRBJ1-1; 9 nucleotides align to TRBD1. V was clipped by 3 bases and J by 5 bases; unmatched bases: 11. The germline V gene encodes CDR1 SGHNT and CDR2 YYREEE (reference sequence). The CDR3 consists of 16 residues.